This is a list of T cell receptor beta chains from one sample in a study of neurological immune-mediated disorders. MiXCR was run by TCRdb on the 5' RACE reads, yielding one entry per CDR3 protein. The sample carries around 30,000 distinct CDR3 sequences, roughly a sixth recorded once. Sequences were obtained from CD4+ T cells from blood. The source of these receptors is a female donor with HTLV-1-associated myelopathy (HAM/TSP). Each CDR3 is given with its conserved first and last residue.

V gene	CDR3 protein
TRBV12-3/TRBV12-4	CASTPQGQGYTF
TRBV20-1	CSARDLGMDGTEAFF
TRBV20-1	CSARGPGHQNTEAFF
TRBV7-2	CASSLSQASYEQYF
TRBV11-3	CASSLGAAAGDYVYTF
TRBV5-1	CASSQRGAPANYGYTF
TRBV7-3	CASSSRAPGLANTGELFF
TRBV10-3	CATRGGRGHEETQYF
TRBV5-1	CASAAPQTSDGAGEQFF
TRBV5-1	CASSLAGTGELFF
TRBV7-9	CASSYTGTSGNTIYF
TRBV20-1	CSAGKSNNEQFF
TRBV11-1	CASSVARFYEQYF
TRBV12-3/TRBV12-4	CASSFSGTQYF
TRBV6-1	CASSVNGPITDTQYF
TRBV20-1	CSARGGSPFGNTEAFF
TRBV5-1	CASSLGRGLAEQETQYF
TRBV10-3	CAISATGSYYEQYF
TRBV9	CASSVAQDEGSREQFF
TRBV3-1	CASSHLGQGVRNEQFF
TRBV6-1	CTSSEVQGETQYF
TRBV20-1	CSAARRTNEKLFF
TRBV20-1	CSGLGWRWGETQYF
TRBV29-1	CSGGQGNTEAFF
TRBV28	CASSKPGTGWYEQYF
TRBV4-1	CASSQAHPGAEQYF
TRBV20-1	CSVREGGLAGYNEQFF
TRBV20-1	CSARVWGGYGYTF
TRBV7-9	CASSLAGRGPDTQYF
TRBV18	CASSPTGANEKLFF
TRBV20-1	CSAREGFGNTIYF
TRBV25-1	CASSEGATNEKLFF
TRBV6-5	CASGTGREKLFF
TRBV5-6	CASSPVGARAEAFF
TRBV12-3/TRBV12-4	CASSFNDQETQYF
TRBV12-3/TRBV12-4	CASSLQTGTGDYEQYF
TRBV7-2	CASSFPNYGYTF
TRBV7-6	CASSMTSSDTQYF
TRBV19	CASNYGHAMSTGELFF
TRBV7-3	CASSVHIDSYNEQFF
TRBV5-1	CASSGGLAGPIEQFF
TRBV6-5	CASKQGPFGYTF
TRBV15	CATSRDLTGAGSPLHF
TRBV5-1	CASSSQRATDTQYF
TRBV5-1	CASSLASGTTEAFF
TRBV7-9	CASSSSTGSNQPQHF
TRBV12-3/TRBV12-4	CASSLLEVREQYF
TRBV5-8	CASSSGRVYNEQFFGPGNTSPLHF
TRBV7-3	CASSIIRANEQFF
TRBV7-3	CARGGAARGPSTQYF
TRBV28	CASSPLGGNNQPQHF
TRBV18	CASSPQGDNTEAFF
TRBV7-8	CARSLAQNNQTQHF
TRBV27	CASSFVGAGAADTQYF